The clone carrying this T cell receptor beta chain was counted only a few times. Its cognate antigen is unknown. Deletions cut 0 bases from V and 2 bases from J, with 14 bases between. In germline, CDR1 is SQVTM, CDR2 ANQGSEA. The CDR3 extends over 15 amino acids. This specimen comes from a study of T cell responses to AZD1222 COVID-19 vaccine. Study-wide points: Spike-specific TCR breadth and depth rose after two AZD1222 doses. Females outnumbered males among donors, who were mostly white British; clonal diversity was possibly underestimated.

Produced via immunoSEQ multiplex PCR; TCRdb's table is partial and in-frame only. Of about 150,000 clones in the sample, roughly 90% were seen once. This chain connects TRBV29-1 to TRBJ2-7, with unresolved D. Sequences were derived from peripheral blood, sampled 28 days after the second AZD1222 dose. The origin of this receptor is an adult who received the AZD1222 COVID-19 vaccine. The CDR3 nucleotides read TGCAGCGTTGAAGATCGGCGCGGCTTTCCCTACGAGCAGTACTTC. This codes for CSVEDRRGFPYEQYF.